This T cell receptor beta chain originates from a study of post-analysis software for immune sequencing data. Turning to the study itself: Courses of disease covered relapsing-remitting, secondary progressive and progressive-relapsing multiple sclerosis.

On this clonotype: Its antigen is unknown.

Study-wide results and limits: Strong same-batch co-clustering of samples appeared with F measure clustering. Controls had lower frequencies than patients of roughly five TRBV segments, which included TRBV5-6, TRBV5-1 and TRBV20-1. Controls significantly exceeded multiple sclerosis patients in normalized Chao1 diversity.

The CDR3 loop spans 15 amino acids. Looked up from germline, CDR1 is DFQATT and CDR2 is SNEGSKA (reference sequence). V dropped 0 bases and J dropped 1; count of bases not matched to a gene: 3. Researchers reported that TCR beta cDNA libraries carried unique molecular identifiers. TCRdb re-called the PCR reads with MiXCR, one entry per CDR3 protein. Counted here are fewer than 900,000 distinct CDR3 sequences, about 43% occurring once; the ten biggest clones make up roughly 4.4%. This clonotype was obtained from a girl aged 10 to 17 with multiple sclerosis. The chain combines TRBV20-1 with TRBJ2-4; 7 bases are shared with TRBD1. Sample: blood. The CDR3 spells CSARETGSAKNIQYF. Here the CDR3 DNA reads TGCAGTGCTAGAGAGACAGGGTCGGCCAAAAACATTCAGTACTTC.